Presented here are 27 T cell receptor beta chains from one specimen sequenced in a study of blood T cell repertoires in COVID-19. Using immunoSEQ multiplex PCR, the repertoire was profiled, and TCRdb retains in-frame clones only, with some absent. The table has 100,000 to 120,000 clones, more than 65% seen once. The specimen sequenced was peripheral blood. The receptors were sampled from a woman of 80 years or more with acute or convalescent COVID-19.

The chain is built from TRBV6-5 and TRBJ2-3; perhaps TRBD1 as D (6 bases). Germline assignment: CDR1 MNHEY and CDR2 SVGAGI. The CDR3 runs 13 residues. The V gene lost 8 bases and the J gene lost 1 base, with 10 bases spanning the gap. DNA of the CDR3: TGTGCCAGCCGGGACACAGGCACAGATACGCAGTATTTT. Its translation is CASRDTGTDTQYF.

This clone was found a few times. The rearrangement uses TRBV4-1 and TRBJ2-1; TRBD2 matches at 10 bases. The CDR3 covers 15 residues. Trimming removed 1 base from V and 7 bases from J; junction bases left unmatched: 4. The germline V gene encodes CDR1 MGHRA and CDR2 YSYEKL. CDR3 residues: CASSQGLAGANEQFF. CDR3 sequence (DNA): TGCGCCAGCAGCCAAGGCCTAGCGGGAGCAAATGAGCAGTTCTTC.

The CDR3: CASSLAGGNEKLFF. The CDR3 DNA reads TGTGCCAGCAGCTTAGCGGGGGGGAATGAAAAACTGTTTTTT. The chain couples TRBV7-2 to TRBJ1-4, with D maybe TRBD1 (5 bases). The V and J ends lost 0 bases and 5 bases respectively, with 7 bases between them. The CDR3 covers 14 residues. The V gene's germline CDR1 is SGHTA and CDR2 FQGNSA.

The chain couples TRBV7-6 to TRBJ1-5; D might be TRBD1 (6 bases). The CDR3 totals 15 residues. Trimming shortened V by 1 base and J by 4 bases, and 11 bases separated the two germline ends. Germline CDR1 and CDR2: SGHVS and FNYEAQ. The CDR3: CASSLVGGQNQPQHF. The CDR3 bases are TGTGCCAGCAGCTTAGTCGGGGGGCAAAATCAGCCCCAGCATTTT.

This clone was picked up a small number of times. The chain carries TRBV18 and TRBJ2-6; possible D gene TRBD2, 5 bases. Germline CDR1 KGHSH, CDR2 LQKENI. With 3 bases removed from V and 1 base from J, the gap between germline ends came to 13 bases. The CDR3 consists of 17 residues. CDR3 in DNA: TGTGCCAGCTCACCCTCCCTGCTAGCATCTGGGGCCAACGTCCTGACTTTC. This gives the protein CASSPSLLASGANVLTF.

The rearrangement links TRBV18 to TRBJ1-2; D remains unclear. CDR1 and CDR2 from the germline V gene are KGHSH and LQKENI. V was cut by 3 bases and J by 8 bases, with 7 bases left in between. The CDR3 is 11 amino acids. CDR3 sequence: CASSPRIGYTF. In nucleotides, the CDR3 is TGTGCCAGCTCACCTCGTATCGGCTACACCTTC. The variable domain in full, with the rest retrieved from reference TRBV18 and TRBJ1-2, is NAGVMQNPRHLVRRRGQEARLRCSPMKGHSHVYWYRQLPEEGLKFMVYLQKENIIDESGMPKERFSAEFPKEGPSILRIQQVVRGDSAAYFCASSPRIGYTFGSGTRLTVV.

The CDR3 spells CASSLVPSGIQFF. CDR3 DNA sequence: TGTGCCAGCAGCTTAGTTCCTAGCGGGATTCAGTTCTTC. The chain carries TRBV11-2 and TRBJ2-1; 9 bases align to TRBD2. From germline, CDR1 is SGHAT and CDR2 FQNNGV. The trim removed 1 base at V and 13 bases at J, leaving 5 bases unmatched. The CDR3 loop spans 13 amino acids.

This clone has a handful of counts. The genes are TRBV3-1 (or the pseudogene TRBV3-2) and TRBJ2-5; 8 bases match TRBD2. CDR3 length: 16 residues. The V gene end was trimmed by 0 bases and the J gene end by 6 bases; junction bases not matched to a gene: 9. Per the germline V gene, CDR1 is LGHDT and CDR2 is YNNKEL (reference sequence). The CDR3 coding sequence is TGTGCCAGCAGCCAAGATCACAGGAGCGGGGGTAAGACCCAGTACTTC. The encoded protein is CASSQDHRSGGKTQYF.

The chain is built from TRBV14 and TRBJ1-1, with D perhaps TRBD1 (6 bases). Germline values: CDR1 SGHDN, CDR2 FVKESK. Trimming left V 1 base short and J 11 bases short, with 17 bases between. The CDR3 sequence is 14 residues long. CDR3 coding DNA: TGTGCCAGCAGCCAAGGGGGGGGCCGTTTACGGGCTTTCTTT. Translation gives CASSQGGGRLRAFF.

This chain uses TRBV4-2 with TRBJ1-6; D gene uncertain. Trimming took 3 bases from V and 7 from J, leaving 16 bases between them. The CDR3 is 16 amino acids. The germline gives CDR1 LGHNA, CDR2 YNFKEQ. CDR3 coding DNA: TGTGCCAGCAGCCAGGAGACCCACCCGAGCAATTCACCCCTCCACTTT. Protein: CASSQETHPSNSPLHF.

The rearrangement uses TRBV5-8 and TRBJ1-2; D gene ambiguous. Trimming removed 1 base at V and 8 bases at J, with 6 bases between. The CDR3 extends over 11 amino acids. Germline V gene sequence: CDR1 SGHTS, CDR2 YDEGEE. The DNA of the CDR3 is TGTGCCAGCAGCTTGATGGGCGGCTACACCTTC. This gives the protein CASSLMGGYTF.

The V call is TRBV7-9, the J call TRBJ1-6, with D possibly TRBD1 on 6 matching bases. Germline CDR1 reads SEHNR; CDR2 reads FQNEAQ (reference sequence). The CDR3 has 16 residues. The V gene lost 0 bases and the J gene lost 7 bases, with 13 bases spanning the gap. This CDR3 is CASSLASGAVNSPLHF. CDR3 nucleotides: TGTGCCAGCAGCTTAGCGTCAGGGGCGGTGAATTCACCCCTCCACTTT.

The J gene is TRBJ2-1, the V gene TRBV12-5; 9 nucleotides match TRBD2. Germline trimming cut 1 base from V and 5 bases from J; bases unmatched to any gene: 6. CDR1 LGHNT and CDR2 FRNRAP come from the germline V gene. The CDR3 spans 16 residues. Here the CDR3 reads CASGLGVTSGHNEQFF. The CDR3 DNA reads TGTGCTAGTGGTTTGGGGGTGACTAGCGGTCACAATGAGCAGTTCTTC.

This clone occurred a few times. The V gene is TRBV5-1, the J gene TRBJ2-7; TRBD2 might be the D (7 bases). Trimming left V 4 bases short and J 0 bases short, with 20 bases between. Germline CDR1 is SGHRS and CDR2 is YFSETQ. The CDR3 is made up of 17 amino acids. CDR3 sequence: CASSARLGAGVSYEQYF. CDR3 DNA: TGCGCCAGCAGCGCACGGCTGGGGGCGGGGGTCTCCTACGAGCAGTACTTC. The whole variable domain, filled in from reference TRBV5-1 and TRBJ2-7, reads KAGVTQTPRYLIKTRGQQVTLSCSPISGHRSVSWYQQTPGQGLQFLFEYFSETQRNKGNFPGRFSGRQFSNSRSEMNVSTLELGDSALYLCASSARLGAGVSYEQYFGPGTRLTVT.

This chain joins TRBV4-2 and TRBJ2-3; maybe TRBD2 (6 bases). V lost 1 base to trimming and J lost 4 bases, with 15 bases between them. Germline CDR1 and CDR2: LGHNA and YNFKEQ. This CDR3 has 16 residues. Here the CDR3 reads CASSQGNSGKADTQYF. In DNA form, the CDR3 reads TGTGCCAGCAGCCAAGGAAATAGCGGCAAAGCAGATACGCAGTATTTT.

This clone was seen more than once but under ten times. The chain recombines TRBV5-4 with TRBJ2-2, with D possibly TRBD1 on 6 matching bases. This CDR3 region has 12 residues. The germline V gene encodes CDR1 SGHNT and CDR2 YYREEE (reference sequence). The V end lost 6 bases, the J end lost 5 bases, and 8 bases lay between the germline ends. CDR3 protein: CASNTGTGELFF. The CDR3 DNA reads as TGTGCCAGCAACACAGGGACCGGGGAGCTGTTTTTT.

The rearrangement uses TRBV19 and TRBJ2-3, with 7 bases that match TRBD2. CDR1 and CDR2 (germline): LNHDA, SQIVND (reference sequence). CDR3 size: 15 residues. The J segment lost 6 bases and the V segment lost 4 bases, leaving 10 bases of the junction unmatched. In nucleotides, the CDR3 is TGTGCCAGTAGTAACCCTAGCGGCCCCCGGGATACGCAGTATTTT. Its translation: CASSNPSGPRDTQYF.

This chain uses TRBV4-1 with TRBJ2-7; D is ambiguous. The CDR3 consists of 16 residues. Between the trimmed V and J ends, which lost 0 bases and 2 bases, there was a span of 14 bases. The germline CDR1 and CDR2 sequences are MGHRA and YSYEKL. CDR3 loop: CASSQDRNLRAYEQYF. CDR3 in DNA: TGCGCCAGCAGCCAAGATAGAAACCTTAGAGCCTACGAGCAGTACTTC.

This rearrangement joins TRBV29-1 to TRBJ2-6; 10 bases align to TRBD1. The CDR3 extends over 15 amino acids. Germline lookup yields CDR1 SQVTM and CDR2 ANQGSEA. V lost 6 bases, J lost 2 bases, and 4 bases stayed unmatched. DNA for the CDR3: TGCAGCGTGCGGACAGGGGGGACTGGGGCCAACGTCCTGACTTTC. It specifies CSVRTGGTGANVLTF.

The rearrangement uses TRBV10-2 and TRBJ1-4; D remains ambiguous. The ends were cut back, 5 bases at V and 6 bases at J, with 7 bases in the middle. CDR3 length equals 12 residues. Germline loops: CDR1 WSHSY, CDR2 SAAADI. CDR3 sequence: CASSKEDEKLFF. CDR3 coding DNA: TGCGCCAGCAGTAAGGAGGATGAAAAACTGTTTTTT.

The chain has TRBV3-1 (or the pseudogene TRBV3-2) and TRBJ2-7, with TRBD2 as a possible D gene (5 bases). V was shortened by 4 bases and J by 2 bases, with 15 bases between the two germline ends. Germline-derived CDR1 and CDR2 are LGHDT and YNNKEL (reference sequence). This CDR3 is 15 amino acids long. The CDR3 sequence is CASSRAGSGAYEQYF. The DNA for the CDR3 is TGTGCCAGCAGCCGAGCTGGGAGTGGAGCCTACGAGCAGTACTTC.

The V and J genes are TRBV7-3 and TRBJ2-3; TRBD2 aligns across 7 bases. With 2 bases clipped from V and 9 bases from J, the junction kept 11 bases outside the gene matches. The CDR3 contains 15 residues. Germline CDR1 and CDR2: SGHTA and FQGTGA. The CDR3 coding sequence is TGTGCCAGCAGCTTAGGGGGAGGGGCCATGGGCACGCAGTATTTT. Amino acid sequence: CASSLGGGAMGTQYF.

This clone showed up just a few times. The chain has TRBV28 and TRBJ1-5, with a weak D call TRBD1 (5 bases). Germline CDR1 is MDHEN and CDR2 is SYDVKM. This CDR3 has 13 residues. V was pared by 6 bases and J by 4 bases, with 10 bases between. In DNA, the CDR3 is TGTGCCAGCAGCGGGACTAGGAATCAGCCCCAGCATTTT. It is translated as CASSGTRNQPQHF. Full variable domain (remainder filled in from reference TRBV28 and TRBJ1-5): DVKVTQSSRYLVKRTGEKVFLECVQDMDHENMFWYRQDPGLGLRLIYFSYDVKMKEKGDIPEGYSVSREKKERFSLILESASTNQTSMYLCASSGTRNQPQHFGDGTRLSIL.

V and J are TRBV3-1 (or the pseudogene TRBV3-2) and TRBJ1-1, with 7 bases lining up with TRBD1. The CDR3 contains 15 residues. The V gene's germline CDR1 is LGHDT and CDR2 YNNKEL (reference sequence). V dropped 1 base and J dropped 3; count of bases not matched to a gene: 5. CDR3 in DNA: TGTGCCAGCAGCCAAGGTGAGACAGGGCACACTGAAGCTTTCTTT. As protein: CASSQGETGHTEAFF.

The chain combines TRBV6-1 with TRBJ2-5; the match to TRBD1 covers 9 bases. Germline assignment: CDR1 MNHNS and CDR2 SASEGT. The CDR3 consists of 14 residues. V gave up 6 bases and J gave up 2 bases; unmatched junction bases: 4. In DNA form, the CDR3 reads TGTGCCAGCAGACGCGGACAGGGGCAAGAGACCCAGTACTTC. It yields the protein CASRRGQGQETQYF.

The chain joins TRBV6-4 to TRBJ1-6; 9 bases are shared with TRBD1. The J segment lost 9 bases and the V segment lost 6 bases, leaving 9 bases of the junction unmatched. Germline V gene data show CDR1 as MRHNA and CDR2 as SNTAGT. The CDR3 is made up of 15 amino acids. Written as DNA, the CDR3 is TGTGCCAGCAGCCCCGGGACAGGGACTCCTTCACCCCTCCACTTT. Residues: CASSPGTGTPSPLHF.

This clone was counted once. The V gene is TRBV13, the J gene TRBJ2-3, with 12 positions matching TRBD2. The CDR3 length is 18 residues. CDR1 and CDR2 (germline): PRHDT, FYEKMQ (reference sequence). The V and J ends lost 3 bases and 6 bases, in that order; junction bases with no gene match: 13. The CDR3 coding sequence is TGTGCCAGCAGCTTGGAAGCTAGCGGGGGGGCACTCGCGGATACGCAGTATTTT. As protein: CASSLEASGGALADTQYF.